A single sample is the source of the 8 T cell receptor beta chains below, sequenced in a study of T cell changes during pregnancy in multiple sclerosis. TCRdb keeps only in-frame clones here, not all; method: immunoSEQ multiplex PCR. The sample lists tens of thousands of clones, approximately 90% occurring once. Sequenced here: CD8+ T cells from peripheral blood mononuclear cells, sampled before pregnancy. All receptors derive from a female donor with multiple sclerosis, enrolled in a pregnancy study.

The chain uses TRBV28 and TRBJ2-7; TRBD2 matches 9 bases. The V segment lost 3 bases and the J segment 7 bases; nucleotides outside the gene matches: 7. The CDR3 length is 14 residues. Germline CDR1 and CDR2: MDHEN and SYDVKM. CDR3 loop: CASSLTSGLQEQYF. CDR3 in DNA: TGTGCCAGCAGTTTGACTAGCGGCCTTCAGGAGCAGTACTTC.

This clone showed up just once. The chain is built from TRBV10-3 and TRBJ2-3; TRBD2 matches 12 bases. V dropped 10 bases and J dropped 3; count of bases not matched to a gene: 5. The germline V gene encodes CDR1 ENHRY and CDR2 SYGVKD. The CDR3 consists of 14 residues. The CDR3 nucleotides read TGTGCCACCTACGGGACTAGCGGGACAGATACGCAGTATTTT. Its protein is CATYGTSGTDTQYF.

The chain links TRBV18 to TRBJ1-1; TRBD1 agrees at 10 bases. Germline trimming cut 4 bases from V and 3 bases from J; bases unmatched to any gene: 11. CDR1 and CDR2 from the germline V gene are KGHSH and LQKENI. The CDR3 has 17 amino acids. Written as DNA, the CDR3 is TGTGCCAGCTCACTAGACAGGGGGCGGCTAGCGGACACTGAAGCTTTCTTT. It is translated as CASSLDRGRLADTEAFF.

The chain has TRBV9 and TRBJ1-2; 10 nucleotides line up with TRBD1. Germline V gene sequence: CDR1 SGDLS, CDR2 YYNGEE. The CDR3 runs 18 residues. Losses at the gene ends were 0 bases for V and 4 bases for J; bases not matched to a gene: 12. CDR3 coding DNA: TGTGCCAGCAGCGTAGAACTGGAGGGGGGGACAGGGGCCTATGGCTACACCTTC. Its translation is CASSVELEGGTGAYGYTF.

The V gene is TRBV2, the J gene TRBJ1-1; a possible D gene is TRBD1 (5 bases). CDR3 size: 14 residues. V dropped 0 bases and J dropped 5 bases, with 10 bases sitting between them. Looked up from germline, CDR1 is SNHLY and CDR2 is FYNNEI. The CDR3 loop is CASSEAGASTEAFF. For the CDR3, the DNA is TGTGCCAGCAGTGAAGCTGGGGCAAGTACTGAAGCTTTCTTT.

J is TRBJ2-2 and V is TRBV6-1; 7 nucleotides align to TRBD1. CDR3 size: 15 residues. Per germline, CDR1 MNHNS and CDR2 SASEGT. J lost 6 bases, V lost 5 bases, and 9 bases had no gene match. The CDR3 DNA reads TGTGCCAGCAGTCGTAACCTTGGACAGGCCGGGGAGCTGTTTTTT. It translates to CASSRNLGQAGELFF.

The chain carries TRBV20-1 and TRBJ1-6; possibly TRBD1 for D (5 bases). CDR1 is DFQATT and CDR2 is SNEGSKA in the germline V gene (reference sequence). There are 10 residues in the CDR3. Trimming took off 4 bases at V and 10 bases at J, with 5 bases between the two ends. The CDR3 spells CSATGSPLHF. In nucleotides, the CDR3 is TGCAGTGCTACAGGGTCACCCCTCCACTTT.

The rearrangement joins TRBV5-1 to TRBJ2-1; 12 bases align to TRBD2. The CDR3 totals 16 residues. Per the germline V gene, CDR1 is SGHRS and CDR2 is YFSETQ. V trimming: 3 bases; J trimming: 6 bases; junction bases outside the gene matches: 7. The CDR3: CASSSYPTSGGNEQFF. The DNA for the CDR3 is TGCGCCAGCAGCTCGTACCCGACTAGCGGGGGCAATGAGCAGTTCTTC.